What follows are 30 T cell receptor beta chains derived from one specimen sequenced in a study of T cells in Graves' hyperthyroidism and ophthalmopathy. It was RNA transcripts that yielded the amplified TCR beta CDR3 regions. First-round RT-PCR with HTBI primers amplified the TCR CDR3 region. TCRdb fed the multiplex PCR reads into MiXCR, producing one record per CDR3 protein. The sample carries around 300,000 distinct CDR3 sequences, roughly 15% recorded once. Sequenced input: blood. Source of these receptors: a woman aged 40 to 50 with Graves' hyperthyroidism.

This clonotype was picked up a small number of times. V and J are TRBV10-2 and TRBJ2-7; 12 positions agree with TRBD1. Germline CDR1 WSHSY, CDR2 SAAADI. The CDR3 runs 17 residues. V was pared by 5 bases and J by 2 bases, with 10 bases of the junction left unmatched. The CDR3 nucleotides are TGCGCCAGCAGTCCGGGACAGGGGGCCTCGGGCCCCTACGAGCAGTACTTC. Encoded protein: CASSPGQGASGPYEQYF.

This clonotype has a count of ten or more. The chain has TRBV20-1 and TRBJ2-3; D uncertain. CDR1 is DFQATT, CDR2 SNEGSKA, per germline (reference sequence). V was pared by 7 bases and J by 0 bases, with 11 bases between. The CDR3 totals 13 residues. CDR3 region: CSVVTRSTDTQYF. The CDR3 DNA follows: TGCAGTGTAGTGACAAGAAGCACAGATACGCAGTATTTT.

This clonotype was detected ten times or more. This chain joins TRBV20-1 and TRBJ1-1, with D perhaps TRBD1 (5 bases). Germline values: CDR1 DFQATT, CDR2 SNEGSKA (reference sequence). V lost 0 bases, J lost 4 bases, and 12 bases lay in between. The length of the CDR3 is 14 residues. Here the CDR3 reads CSAREGTGGTEAFF. The CDR3 DNA is TGCAGTGCTAGAGAAGGGACGGGGGGCACTGAAGCTTTCTTT.

This clonotype was counted many times. The J gene is TRBJ1-5, the V gene TRBV20-1; possibly TRBD1 for D (6 bases). Trimming left V 6 bases short and J 0 bases short, with 12 bases between. Germline V gene sequence: CDR1 DFQATT, CDR2 SNEGSKA (reference sequence). The CDR3 runs 14 residues. CDR3 bases: TGCAGTGCCAGGGGTGGGGGTAGCAATCAGCCCCAGCATTTT. This sequence encodes CSARGGGSNQPQHF.

The sample holds many counts of this clonotype. In DNA, the CDR3 is TGTGCCAGCACCCTGGATAATTCACCCCTCCACTTT. Its translation is CASTLDNSPLHF. V is TRBV12-3 or TRBV12-4 and J is TRBJ1-6; no definite D call. CDR3 size: 12 residues. Trimming took off 7 bases at V and 5 bases at J, with 6 bases between the two ends.

This clonotype turned up a few times. The rearrangement uses TRBV18 and TRBJ2-1, with D possibly TRBD2 on 6 matching bases. V lost 1 base to trimming and J lost 7 bases, with 14 bases between them. Germline V lookup: CDR1 KGHSH, CDR2 LQKENI. The CDR3 extends over 15 amino acids. DNA of the CDR3: TGTGCCAGCTCACCACTCGGGAGAAGTTTAAATGAGCAGTTCTTC. Translated: CASSPLGRSLNEQFF.

At least ten counts were recorded for this clonotype. The chain uses TRBV12-3 or TRBV12-4 and TRBJ2-7; TRBD2 agrees at 7 bases. This CDR3 has 14 residues. The ends lost 2 bases at V and 6 bases at J; junction bases unmatched: 7. CDR3 region: CASSLPGGVREQYF. Written as DNA, the CDR3 is TGTGCCAGCAGTTTACCTGGGGGGGTACGCGAGCAGTACTTC.

This clonotype has a count of ten or more. CDR3 DNA: TGTGCCAGCAGCTTACATCCCGGTGAGCAGTTCTTC. Translated, it gives CASSLHPGEQFF. The chain uses TRBV13 and TRBJ2-1, with D unclear. The CDR3 contains 12 residues. Trimming left V 2 bases short and J 9 bases short, with 8 bases between. Germline V gene data show CDR1 as PRHDT and CDR2 as FYEKMQ (reference sequence).

This clonotype appeared many times. The chain combines TRBV24-1 with TRBJ1-1; D gene ambiguous. V lost 7 bases and J lost 0, with 11 bases in between. Per the germline V gene, CDR1 is KGHDR and CDR2 is SFDVKD. The CDR3 is made up of 14 amino acids. This CDR3 reads CATRGFGMNTEAFF. The CDR3 nucleotides read TGTGCCACCAGGGGGTTTGGCATGAACACTGAAGCTTTCTTT.

This clonotype has a count of ten or more. The V gene is TRBV6-6, the J gene TRBJ1-2; D ambiguous. The germline V gene has CDR1 MNHNY and CDR2 SVGAGI (reference sequence). The CDR3 runs to 13 residues. The V gene lost 0 bases and the J gene lost 6 bases, with 8 bases spanning the gap. The CDR3 is CASSYSGFNGYTF. For the CDR3, the DNA is TGTGCCAGCAGTTACTCCGGGTTCAATGGCTACACCTTC.

This clonotype was observed once. The germline gene is not matched at one end of the junction; a read error may be the cause. The CDR3 nucleotides read TGTGGCAGCAGCCAAGATCGGGGCGGCGGGGAGCTGTTTTTT. Protein: CGSSQDRGGGELFF. The V gene is TRBV3-1, the J gene TRBJ2-2; either TRBD1 or TRBD2 may fit D (5 bases each). The CDR3 sequence is 14 residues long. From germline, CDR1 is LGHDT and CDR2 YNNKEL (reference sequence).

The chain links TRBV2 to TRBJ1-5; D not certain. The CDR3 is 14 residues long. The germline CDR1 and CDR2 sequences are SNHLY and FYNNEI. Trimming left V 6 bases short and J 6 bases short, with 15 bases between. CDR3 in amino acids: CASSGIAVAQPQHF. In DNA form, the CDR3 reads TGTGCCAGCAGCGGGATAGCCGTTGCTCAGCCCCAGCATTTT. The complete variable domain, with remaining parts taken from reference TRBV2 and TRBJ1-5, reads EPEVTQTPSHQVTQMGQEVILRCVPISNHLYFYWYRQILGQKVEFLVSFYNNEISEKSEIFDDQFSVERPDGSNFTLKIRSTKLEDSAMYFCASSGIAVAQPQHFGDGTRLSIL.

This clonotype was observed many times. The rearrangement joins TRBV20-1 to TRBJ1-1; a weak D match, TRBD1 (5 bases). The germline V gene has CDR1 DFQATT and CDR2 SNEGSKA (reference sequence). V lost 0 bases and J lost 8, with 16 bases in between. The CDR3 extends over 14 amino acids. The CDR3: CSAREIGGRGEAFF. CDR3 nucleotide sequence: TGCAGTGCTAGAGAAATTGGAGGGAGGGGAGAAGCTTTCTTT.

Turning to this clonotype: A read error is possible here, since a much larger clone lies one base away. As the CDR3 is not closed by the conserved phenylalanine or tryptophan, this likely results from a read error. This rearrangement joins TRBV10-3 to TRBJ1-6; D gene ambiguous. Between the trimmed V and J ends, which lost 2 bases and 11 bases, there was a span of 7 bases. Germline values: CDR1 ENHRY, CDR2 SYGVKD. The CDR3 extends over 12 amino acids. The CDR3 DNA is TGTGCCATCAGTGAGGACGGGCCACCCCTCCACTTG. It yields the protein CAISEDGPPLHL.

The V gene is TRBV7-2, the J gene TRBJ1-5; D uncertain. CDR1 SGHTA and CDR2 FQGNSA come from the germline V gene. Trimming left V 9 bases short and J 0 bases short, with 15 bases between. The CDR3 extends over 15 amino acids. This chain's CDR3 is CASTQTLYSNQPQHF. CDR3 nucleotides: TGTGCCAGTACTCAGACACTTTATAGCAATCAGCCCCAGCATTTT. Supplemented by reference TRBV7-2 and TRBJ1-5, the full variable domain reads GAGVSQSPSNKVTEKGKDVELRCDPISGHTALYWYRQSLGQGLEFLIYFQGNSAPDKSGLPSDRFSAERTGGSVSTLTIQRTQQEDSAVYLCASTQTLYSNQPQHFGDGTRLSIL.

This clonotype was counted only a few times. A read error may explain this, as a much larger clone is one base away. CDR3 in amino acids: CASSLQGDSPPHF. The CDR3 DNA reads as TGTGCCAGCAGCCTACAAGGGGATTCACCCCCCCACTTT. The chain combines TRBV27 with TRBJ1-6; D might be TRBD1 (5 bases). The CDR3 length is 13 residues. Germline V gene sequence: CDR1 MNHEY, CDR2 SMNVEV (reference sequence).

In its sample, this clonotype was seen many times. The genes are TRBV6-1 and TRBJ2-7, with TRBD2 as a possible D gene (5 bases). The germline gives CDR1 MNHNS, CDR2 SASEGT. With 10 bases removed from V and 6 bases from J, the gap between germline ends came to 16 bases. This CDR3 is 12 amino acids long. The DNA of the CDR3 is TGTGCCACAAAGCGGAGCCGCTCCGAGCAGTACTTC. Its translation is CATKRSRSEQYF.

In this sample, this clonotype turned up a few times. The rearrangement uses TRBV29-1 and TRBJ2-6; unclear D gene. This CDR3 is 12 amino acids long. Germline assignment: CDR1 SQVTM and CDR2 ANQGSEA. Trimming took 2 bases from V and 1 from J, leaving 0 bases between them. The CDR3 bases are TGCAGCGTTGAATCTGGGGCCAACGTCCTGACTTTC. Translation: CSVESGANVLTF. The variable domain in full, with the rest retrieved from reference TRBV29-1 and TRBJ2-6, is SAVISQKPSRDICQRGTSLTIQCQVDSQVTMMFWYRQQPGQSLTLIATANQGSEATYESGFVIDKFPISRPNLTFSTLTVSNMSPEDSSIYLCSVESGANVLTFGAGSRLTVL.

The table lists this clonotype with many counts. The chain employs TRBV2 and TRBJ2-2; 10 bases agree with TRBD1. CDR3 length: 16 amino acids. Per germline, CDR1 SNHLY and CDR2 FYNNEI. V gave up 6 bases and J gave up 1 base; unmatched junction bases: 5. The CDR3 region is CASRDRTGGNTGELFF. Here the CDR3 DNA reads TGTGCCAGCAGGGACAGGACAGGGGGGAACACCGGGGAGCTGTTTTTT. Full variable domain (rest looked up from reference TRBV2 and TRBJ2-2): EPEVTQTPSHQVTQMGQEVILRCVPISNHLYFYWYRQILGQKVEFLVSFYNNEISEKSEIFDDQFSVERPDGSNFTLKIRSTKLEDSAMYFCASRDRTGGNTGELFFGEGSRLTVL.

The chain joins TRBV29-1 to TRBJ1-4; 8 nucleotides align to TRBD1. J lost 8 bases, V lost 6 bases, and 8 bases had no gene match. The CDR3 extends over 13 amino acids. The germline V gene has CDR1 SQVTM and CDR2 ANQGSEA. CDR3 sequence (DNA): TGCAGCGTCAACAGGGGGAAGGGGGAAAAACTGTTTTTT. This codes for CSVNRGKGEKLFF.

The chain is built from TRBV9 and TRBJ1-2; TRBD1 agrees at 10 bases. J was trimmed by 8 bases and V by 4 bases; bases with no gene match: 8. Germline V gene data show CDR1 as SGDLS and CDR2 as YYNGEE. The CDR3 covers 14 residues. CDR3 DNA sequence: TGTGCCAGCAGCACGCGACAGGGGGCCTGGGGCTACACCTTC. It specifies CASSTRQGAWGYTF.

Ten or more counts support this clonotype. The chain carries TRBV28 and TRBJ2-3, with D hard to call. Per germline, CDR1 MDHEN and CDR2 SYDVKM. Deletions cut 7 bases from V and 2 bases from J, with 13 bases between. CDR3 size: 14 residues. The CDR3 coding sequence is TGTGCCAGCATTGAGGCAGATTACACAGATACGCAGTATTTT. The encoded protein is CASIEADYTDTQYF.

There are a few counts of this clonotype. V gene TRBV10-1 combines with J gene TRBJ1-1, with D hard to call. Germline V gene data show CDR1 as WNHNN and CDR2 as SYGVQD (reference sequence). V dropped 5 bases and J dropped 0 bases, with 13 bases sitting between them. The CDR3 totals 15 residues. This chain's CDR3 is CASSSGGLVNTEAFF. CDR3 sequence (DNA): TGCGCCAGCAGTTCGGGCGGTTTGGTGAACACTGAAGCTTTCTTT.

This clonotype was seen many times. J is TRBJ1-5 and V is TRBV2, with D maybe TRBD1 (6 bases). This CDR3 has 14 amino acids. From germline, CDR1 is SNHLY and CDR2 FYNNEI. V was shortened by 5 bases and J by 4 bases, with 12 bases between the two germline ends. CDR3 amino acids: CASSSGTTNQPQHF. CDR3 bases: TGTGCCAGCAGTTCCGGGACAACTAATCAGCCCCAGCATTTT.

This clonotype has at least ten counts. V and J are TRBV20-1 and TRBJ2-1; 10 nucleotides line up with TRBD2. Germline CDR1 and CDR2: DFQATT and SNEGSKA (reference sequence). This CDR3 comprises 15 residues. V shed 3 bases, J shed 7 bases, and the junction held 9 bases outside the gene matches. CDR3 residues: CSASRLAGGGNEQFF. The CDR3 nucleotides are TGCAGTGCTAGTCGGTTAGCGGGAGGAGGGAATGAGCAGTTCTTC.

This clonotype was counted ten times or more. CDR3 nucleotide sequence: TGCAGCAAACAGGGCGAGGACAGGTACGAGCAGTACTTC. Translation gives CSKQGEDRYEQYF. The chain combines TRBV20-1 with TRBJ2-7, with 7 bases fitting TRBD1. From germline, CDR1 is DFQATT and CDR2 SNEGSKA (reference sequence). This CDR3 contains 13 residues.

This clonotype occurred many times. The chain has TRBV3-1 and TRBJ2-7; the D is unclear. The CDR3 contains 17 residues. V was trimmed by 2 bases and J by 4 bases, leaving 21 bases between them. CDR1 and CDR2 (germline): LGHDT, YNNKEL (reference sequence). This chain's CDR3 is CASSQWSSSGKEYEQYF. CDR3 coding DNA: TGTGCCAGCAGCCAATGGTCCTCGAGTGGAAAAGAATACGAGCAGTACTTC.

This clonotype showed up many times. This sequence joins TRBV7-3 and TRBJ2-1; D uncertain. The CDR3 consists of 17 residues. Germline V gene sequence: CDR1 SGHTA, CDR2 FQGTGA. V lost 2 bases and J lost 0, with 14 bases in between. This chain's CDR3 is CASSLVRTANSYNEQFF. In DNA, the CDR3 is TGTGCCAGCAGCTTAGTTAGGACCGCTAACTCCTACAATGAGCAGTTCTTC.

V gene TRBV6-5 combines with J gene TRBJ1-1; 8 bases line up with TRBD1. V lost 4 bases, J lost 1 base, and 5 bases stayed unmatched. CDR3 size: 15 residues. Germline V lookup: CDR1 MNHEY, CDR2 SVGAGI. The CDR3 region has the DNA TGTGCCAGCAGTTCATCGGGGACAGGGAACACTGAAGCTTTCTTT. Its translation: CASSSSGTGNTEAFF.

This clonotype showed up many times. The genes are TRBV7-9 and TRBJ1-1; 8 bases fit TRBD1. The CDR3 sequence is 14 residues long. Per the germline V gene, CDR1 is SEHNR and CDR2 is FQNEAQ (reference sequence). J lost 11 bases, V lost 3 bases, and 11 bases had no gene match. The CDR3 DNA is TGTGCCAGCAGCTTGGCAGGGGGCCAGTCTACGGCTTTCTTT. It encodes CASSLAGGQSTAFF.